These 23 T cell receptor beta chains came from one sample sequenced in a study of persistence of HIV-infected CD4 T cells. The stimulus was an HIV-1 Gag 15-mer peptide pool, 0.95 to 1 ug/peptide/mL. Sorting selected CD4+ T cells upregulating both CD40 ligand and CD69. Antigens for these TCRs are unknown. The immunoSEQ assay was version 4, run in survey mode. Assay: immunoSEQ multiplex PCR; the TCRdb copy retains only in-frame clones and omits some. The profile covers around 32,000 clones, with approximately 70% appearing a single time and roughly 1.3% taken by the ten largest. The sequences come from CD4+ T cells sorted from PBMCs after roughly 18-hour stimulation, collected from a patient who received antiretroviral therapy. The receptors derive from an adult man with HIV who was CMV-seropositive.

The chain links TRBV24-1 to TRBJ2-5, with TRBD1 matching over 8 bases. V dropped 9 bases and J dropped 3; count of bases not matched to a gene: 5. Germline CDR1 KGHDR, CDR2 SFDVKD. This CDR3 has 13 amino acids. CDR3 sequence: CATAPGQEETQYF. The CDR3 nucleotides read TGTGCCACCGCCCCGGGACAGGAAGAGACCCAGTACTTC.

The rearrangement uses TRBV6-1 and TRBJ2-3; no definite D call. CDR1 and CDR2 from the germline V gene are MNHNS and SASEGT. V shed 1 base and J shed 3 bases, with 11 bases lying between them. This CDR3 comprises 15 residues. The CDR3 spells CASSEGSPATDTQYF. The CDR3 DNA follows: TGTGCCAGCAGTGAAGGTTCGCCGGCTACAGATACGCAGTATTTT.

The chain is built from TRBV19 and TRBJ1-4, with a weak D call TRBD1 (5 bases). This CDR3 has 15 residues. Trimming left V 6 bases short and J 8 bases short, with 19 bases between. Germline V lookup: CDR1 LNHDA, CDR2 SQIVND (reference sequence). CDR3: CASRLNRGKGEKLFF. The CDR3 nucleotides read TGTGCCAGTAGACTCAATCGGGGGAAGGGCGAAAAACTGTTTTTT.

This clone has more than one count but fewer than ten. The chain is built from TRBV5-1 and TRBJ2-7; possibly TRBD2 for D (5 bases). Per germline, CDR1 SGHRS and CDR2 YFSETQ. CDR3 length: 15 residues. V was pared by 0 bases and J by 0 bases, with 10 bases between. The CDR3 spells CASSLGGRSSYEQYF. In DNA, the CDR3 is TGCGCCAGCAGCTTGGGAGGGAGAAGCTCCTACGAGCAGTACTTC. The full variable domain, its missing parts supplied by reference TRBV5-1 and TRBJ2-7, is KAGVTQTPRYLIKTRGQQVTLSCSPISGHRSVSWYQQTPGQGLQFLFEYFSETQRNKGNFPGRFSGRQFSNSRSEMNVSTLELGDSALYLCASSLGGRSSYEQYFGPGTRLTVT.

This clone has a single count. The gene calls are TRBV6-1 and TRBJ1-1; D might be TRBD1 (5 bases). The CDR3 runs to 17 residues. V was cut by 0 bases and J by 0 bases, with 14 bases left in between. Germline V gene lookup returns CDR1 MNHNS and CDR2 SASEGT. For the CDR3, the DNA is TGTGCCAGCAGTGAAGCGTGGGGGAGCGAGATGAACACTGAAGCTTTCTTT. Translated, it gives CASSEAWGSEMNTEAFF.

The gene calls are TRBV2 and TRBJ1-6; D not resolved. The V and J ends lost 2 bases and 8 bases respectively, with 7 bases between them. Germline assignment: CDR1 SNHLY and CDR2 FYNNEI. The CDR3 is 13 amino acids. The CDR3 DNA reads as TGTGCCAGCAGTGAAATTCAGTATTCACCCCTCCACTTT. Its protein is CASSEIQYSPLHF.

The genes are TRBV5-8 and TRBJ1-2; no reliable D call. V dropped 4 bases and J dropped 0 bases, with 13 bases sitting between them. CDR3 size: 15 residues. Germline loops: CDR1 SGHTS, CDR2 YDEGEE. CDR3 bases: TGTGCCAGCAGCCCTCGAGGGTCAGCTAACTATGGCTACACCTTC. Encoded protein: CASSPRGSANYGYTF.

The chain combines TRBV6-5 with TRBJ1-6, with a tentative D call TRBD1 (5 bases). This CDR3 contains 16 residues. V lost 4 bases and J 9 bases, leaving 19 bases between the germline ends. Germline CDR1 MNHEY, CDR2 SVGAGI. CDR3 DNA sequence: TGTGCCAGCAGTTCTCTTACGGGCTCCGGGGGTTCACCCCTCCACTTT. The encoded protein is CASSSLTGSGGSPLHF.

This clone showed up just once. The rearrangement uses TRBV6-5 and TRBJ2-1; 8 bases align to TRBD1. Unmatched junction bases numbered 11, after V lost 6 bases and J lost 7 bases. Per germline, CDR1 MNHEY and CDR2 SVGAGI. This CDR3 is 15 amino acids long. CDR3 protein: CASRTAGGFDNEQFF. In nucleotides, the CDR3 is TGTGCCAGCAGAACGGCAGGGGGCTTCGATAATGAGCAGTTCTTC.

The rearrangement links TRBV5-1 to TRBJ2-2; D remains ambiguous. Trimming left V 4 bases short and J 2 bases short, with 12 bases between. The CDR3 is made up of 15 amino acids. Germline CDR1 reads SGHRS; CDR2 reads YFSETQ. CDR3 sequence reads: CASSPRASNTGELFF. CDR3 coding DNA: TGCGCCAGCAGCCCCCGCGCTTCAAACACCGGGGAGCTGTTTTTT.

The chain combines TRBV2 with TRBJ2-6; D unclear. CDR3 length: 17 amino acids. V was cut by 2 bases and J by 0 bases, with 11 bases left in between. The V gene's germline CDR1 is SNHLY and CDR2 FYNNEI. The CDR3: CASSELATLSGANVLTF. The DNA for the CDR3 is TGTGCCAGCAGTGAACTTGCAACTCTCTCTGGGGCCAACGTCCTGACTTTC.

The chain uses TRBV4-1 and TRBJ1-4; the D gene is possibly TRBD1 (5 bases). CDR1 and CDR2 (germline): MGHRA, YSYEKL. The CDR3 length is 16 residues. Trimming cost V 3 bases and J 7 bases, with 18 bases left between them. For the CDR3, the DNA is TGCGCCAGCAGCCACGAAAAAGGCCAGGGTCCTGAAAAACTGTTTTTT. It codes for CASSHEKGQGPEKLFF.

The genes are TRBV27 and TRBJ2-2, with D perhaps matching TRBD2 (6 bases). CDR1 and CDR2 (germline): MNHEY, SMNVEV (reference sequence). Trimming cost V 6 bases and J 1 base, with 15 bases left between them. There are 16 residues in the CDR3. Here the CDR3 reads CASSYGGTVNTGELFF. Written as DNA, the CDR3 is TGTGCCAGCAGCTACGGCGGGACGGTGAACACCGGGGAGCTGTTTTTT.

The chain has TRBV6-5 and TRBJ2-6; D uncertain. V lost 4 bases, J lost 4 bases, and 8 bases lay in between. The CDR3 is made up of 14 amino acids. The germline V gene has CDR1 MNHEY and CDR2 SVGAGI. The CDR3 loop reads CASSLGFGANVLTF. The CDR3 DNA reads as TGTGCCAGCAGTTTAGGGTTCGGGGCCAACGTCCTGACTTTC.

This clone was counted only a few times. This chain links TRBV6-6 with TRBJ2-7; unclear D gene. The CDR3 has 13 amino acids. Germline assignment: CDR1 MNHNY and CDR2 SVGAGI (reference sequence). V was cut by 5 bases and J by 0 bases, with 8 bases left in between. The DNA for the CDR3 is TGTGCCAGCAGTAGGCAGCTCTCCTACGAGCAGTACTTC. Translating gives CASSRQLSYEQYF.

The rearrangement uses TRBV9 and TRBJ1-6, with TRBD1 identical over 9 bases. This CDR3 comprises 14 residues. V gave up 4 bases and J gave up 9 bases; unmatched junction bases: 5. Germline values: CDR1 SGDLS, CDR2 YYNGEE. This CDR3 reads CASSMGDRASPLHF. CDR3 bases: TGTGCCAGCAGCATGGGGGACAGGGCTTCACCCCTCCACTTT.

The CDR3 region is CAISDPTGGYGYTF. The CDR3 DNA reads TGTGCCATCAGTGACCCGACAGGGGGCTATGGCTACACCTTC. The chain couples TRBV10-3 to TRBJ1-2; 9 nucleotides line up with TRBD1. J was trimmed by 4 bases and V by 3 bases; bases with no gene match: 3. The germline CDR1 and CDR2 sequences are ENHRY and SYGVKD. There are 14 residues in the CDR3.

CDR3 coding DNA: TGCGCCAGCAGCCAAGTAAACAGGGGGTTGACCGGGGAGCTGTTTTTT. It yields the protein CASSQVNRGLTGELFF. The gene calls are TRBV4-1 and TRBJ2-2, with 8 nucleotides matching TRBD1. CDR1 and CDR2 from the germline V gene are MGHRA and YSYEKL. With V trimmed by 1 base and J by 5 bases, 6 bases remained unmatched. The CDR3 loop spans 16 amino acids.

This clone is deemed medium-sized. V gene TRBV5-1 combines with J gene TRBJ1-1; a possible D gene is TRBD1 (5 bases). The CDR3 is 14 residues long. Deletions cut 0 bases from V and 5 bases from J, with 11 bases between. Germline V gene lookup returns CDR1 SGHRS and CDR2 YFSETQ. The CDR3 loop is CASSLAGTITEAFF. CDR3 DNA sequence: TGCGCCAGCAGCTTGGCCGGGACGATAACTGAAGCTTTCTTT.

This sequence joins TRBV10-1 and TRBJ2-4; D is ambiguous. V lost 10 bases, J lost 0 bases, and 28 bases lay in between. Germline V gene sequence: CDR1 WNHNN, CDR2 SYGVQD (reference sequence). CDR3 length equals 19 residues. CDR3 sequence (DNA): TGCGCCACCGAGGCCCATTCACAGCTTGCCCCCTTAGCCAAAAACATTCAGTACTTC. Translating it yields CATEAHSQLAPLAKNIQYF.

This chain uses TRBV4-1 with TRBJ2-7; TRBD2 matches 8 bases. Per germline, CDR1 MGHRA and CDR2 YSYEKL. Trimming took 1 base from V and 3 from J; bases not matched to a gene: 8. This CDR3 has 16 amino acids. CDR3 nucleotides: TGCGCCAGCAGCCAAGTTAGGGCGGGGGGACTCTACGAGCAGTACTTC. The encoded protein is CASSQVRAGGLYEQYF.

This clone is medium-sized (0.01 to 0.1%) by share. J is TRBJ1-4 and V is TRBV4-2, with D perhaps TRBD1 (5 bases). V dropped 0 bases and J dropped 12 bases, with 20 bases sitting between them. The CDR3 runs 16 residues. Germline CDR1 is LGHNA and CDR2 is YNFKEQ. CDR3 sequence reads: CASSQETGQPSSQLFF. CDR3 sequence (DNA): TGTGCCAGCAGCCAAGAAACGGGGCAACCGTCTTCTCAACTGTTTTTT.

This clone was detected only a few times. This chain links TRBV24-1 with TRBJ2-3, with 8 bases identical to TRBD2. This CDR3 has 16 amino acids. Germline CDR1 and CDR2: KGHDR and SFDVKD. Trimming cost V 3 bases and J 2 bases; bases outside gene matches: 6. The CDR3 sequence: CATSDGLAGTTDTQYF. The CDR3 DNA follows: TGTGCCACCAGTGATGGGCTAGCGGGCACCACAGATACGCAGTATTTT.